This T cell receptor (beta chain) was sequenced for a study of shared T cell receptors in the human thymus. Trimming cost V 0 bases and J 2 bases; bases outside gene matches: 19. From germline, CDR1 is SGHNT and CDR2 YYREEE (reference sequence). This CDR3 contains 20 residues. Clones were read by immunoSEQ multiplex PCR, and TCRdb kept only the in-frame ones, dropping some. There are roughly 660,000 clones in the sample; 88% occur only once, and roughly 0.0097% lies in the top ten. The sample was also reused in another study, on human thymus T cells. In that study: Corrective surgery for congenital heart defects was being performed on the healthy Finnish infants who served as donors. Resected material from corrective heart surgery provided the thymus tissue analysed. Thymic and blood repertoires appeared to show biased V and J gene usage. Unrelated individuals reportedly shared highly overlapping thymic TCR repertoires.

This sequence joins TRBV5-4 and TRBJ2-5; 7 bases align to TRBD2. This TCR was recovered from a boy younger than two with a congenital heart defect. The sample taken for sequencing was thymocytes. The CDR3 nucleotides read TGTGCCAGCAGCTTGGCATCCGGAGCACGGGAGGCCCTCCTACAAGAGACCCAGTACTTC. It is translated as CASSLASGAREALLQETQYF.